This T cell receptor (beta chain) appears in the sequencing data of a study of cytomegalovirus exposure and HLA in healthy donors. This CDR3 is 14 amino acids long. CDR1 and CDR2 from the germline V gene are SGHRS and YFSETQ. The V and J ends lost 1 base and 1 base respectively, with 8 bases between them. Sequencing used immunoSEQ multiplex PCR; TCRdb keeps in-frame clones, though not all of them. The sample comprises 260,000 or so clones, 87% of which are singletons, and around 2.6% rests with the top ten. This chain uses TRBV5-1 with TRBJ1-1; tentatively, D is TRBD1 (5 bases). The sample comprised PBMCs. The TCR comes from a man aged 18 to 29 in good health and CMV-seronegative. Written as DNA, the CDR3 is TGCGCCAGCAGCTTGAGGCAGGGGAACACTGAAGCTTTCTTT. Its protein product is CASSLRQGNTEAFF.